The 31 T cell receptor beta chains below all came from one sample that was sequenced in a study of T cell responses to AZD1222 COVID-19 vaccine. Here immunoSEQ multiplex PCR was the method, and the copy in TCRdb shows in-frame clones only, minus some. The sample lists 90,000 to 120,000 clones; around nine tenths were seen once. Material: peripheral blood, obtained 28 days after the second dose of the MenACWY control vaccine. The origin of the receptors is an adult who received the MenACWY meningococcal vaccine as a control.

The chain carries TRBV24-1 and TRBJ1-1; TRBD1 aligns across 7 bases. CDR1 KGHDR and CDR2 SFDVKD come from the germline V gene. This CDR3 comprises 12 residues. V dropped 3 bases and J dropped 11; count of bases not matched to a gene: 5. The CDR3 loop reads CATSDTGDGAFF. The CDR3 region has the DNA TGTGCCACCAGTGATACAGGGGACGGGGCTTTCTTT.

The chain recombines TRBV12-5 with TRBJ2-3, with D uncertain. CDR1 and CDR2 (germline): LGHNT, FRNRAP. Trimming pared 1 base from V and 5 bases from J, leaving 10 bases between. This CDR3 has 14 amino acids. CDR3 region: CASGLGFTGDTQYF. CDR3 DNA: TGTGCTAGTGGTTTGGGGTTTACGGGAGATACGCAGTATTTT.

The CDR3 region is CASTPPGGAGDTEAFF. CDR3 coding DNA: TGTGCCAGCACTCCCCCCGGGGGGGCGGGGGACACTGAAGCTTTCTTT. The V gene is TRBV28, the J gene TRBJ1-1; tentatively, D is TRBD1 (6 bases). CDR1 and CDR2 (germline): MDHEN, SYDVKM. Trimming took off 7 bases at V and 3 bases at J, with 21 bases between the two ends. This CDR3 spans 16 amino acids. The variable domain in full, completed from reference TRBV28 and TRBJ1-1, reads DVKVTQSSRYLVKRTGEKVFLECVQDMDHENMFWYRQDPGLGLRLIYFSYDVKMKEKGDIPEGYSVSREKKERFSLILESASTNQTSMYLCASTPPGGAGDTEAFFGQGTRLTVV.

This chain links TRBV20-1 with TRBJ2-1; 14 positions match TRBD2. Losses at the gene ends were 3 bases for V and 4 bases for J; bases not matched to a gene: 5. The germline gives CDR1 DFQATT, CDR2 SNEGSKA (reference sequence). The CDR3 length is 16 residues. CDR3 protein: CSASRTSGGIYNEQFF. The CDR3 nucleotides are TGCAGTGCTAGTCGGACTAGCGGGGGGATATACAATGAGCAGTTCTTC.

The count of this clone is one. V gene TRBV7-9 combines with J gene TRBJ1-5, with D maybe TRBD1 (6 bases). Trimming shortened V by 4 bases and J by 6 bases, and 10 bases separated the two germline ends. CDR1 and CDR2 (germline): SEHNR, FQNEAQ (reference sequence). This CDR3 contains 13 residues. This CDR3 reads CASSSQGGQPQHF. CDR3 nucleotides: TGTGCCAGCAGCTCACAGGGAGGTCAGCCCCAGCATTTT.

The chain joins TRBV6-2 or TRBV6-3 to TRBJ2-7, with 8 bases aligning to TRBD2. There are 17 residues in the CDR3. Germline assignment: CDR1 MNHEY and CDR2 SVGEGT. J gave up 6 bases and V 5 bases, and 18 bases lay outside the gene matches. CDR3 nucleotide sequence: TGTGCCAGCAGTGTGCTACCCTTCGGGGGGGCGGTGAGCGAGCAGTACTTC. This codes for CASSVLPFGGAVSEQYF.

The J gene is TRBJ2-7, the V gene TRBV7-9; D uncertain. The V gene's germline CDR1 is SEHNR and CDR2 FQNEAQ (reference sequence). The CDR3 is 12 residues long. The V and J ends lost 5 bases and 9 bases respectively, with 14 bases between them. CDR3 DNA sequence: TGTGCCAGCAGCCCTCTCTTGCGTGTGCAGTACTTC. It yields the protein CASSPLLRVQYF.

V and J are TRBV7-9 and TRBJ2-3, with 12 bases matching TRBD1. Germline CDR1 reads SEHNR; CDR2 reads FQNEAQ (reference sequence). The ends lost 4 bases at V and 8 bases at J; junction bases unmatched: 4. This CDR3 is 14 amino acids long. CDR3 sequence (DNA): TGTGCCAGCAGCTCTCCGGGACAGGGGGCTACGCAGTATTTT. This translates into CASSSPGQGATQYF.

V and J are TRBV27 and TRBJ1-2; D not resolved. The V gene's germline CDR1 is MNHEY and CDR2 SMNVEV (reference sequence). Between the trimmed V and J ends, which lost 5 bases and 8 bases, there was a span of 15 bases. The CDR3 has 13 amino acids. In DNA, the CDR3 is TGTGCCAGCAGTCCCCGGTCGGGTGGGGGCTACACCTTC. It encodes CASSPRSGGGYTF.

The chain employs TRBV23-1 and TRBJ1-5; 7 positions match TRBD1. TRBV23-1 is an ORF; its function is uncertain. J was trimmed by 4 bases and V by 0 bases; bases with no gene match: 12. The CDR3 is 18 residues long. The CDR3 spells CASSQSDRIGMGNQPQHF. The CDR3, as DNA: TGCGCCAGCAGTCAATCGGACAGGATAGGTATGGGAAATCAGCCCCAGCATTTT.

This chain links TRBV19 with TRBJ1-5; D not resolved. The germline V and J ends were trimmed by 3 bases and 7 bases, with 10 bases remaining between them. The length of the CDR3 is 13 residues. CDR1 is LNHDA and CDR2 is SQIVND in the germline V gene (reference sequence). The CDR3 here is CASSMGWSQPQHF. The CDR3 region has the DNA TGTGCCAGTAGTATGGGATGGTCCCAGCCCCAGCATTTT.

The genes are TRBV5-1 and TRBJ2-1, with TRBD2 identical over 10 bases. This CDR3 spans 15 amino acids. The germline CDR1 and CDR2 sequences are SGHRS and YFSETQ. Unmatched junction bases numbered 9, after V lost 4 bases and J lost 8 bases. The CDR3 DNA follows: TGCGCCAGCAGCCCCAGCGGGGGGGCGAGGTATGAGCAGTTCTTC. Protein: CASSPSGGARYEQFF.

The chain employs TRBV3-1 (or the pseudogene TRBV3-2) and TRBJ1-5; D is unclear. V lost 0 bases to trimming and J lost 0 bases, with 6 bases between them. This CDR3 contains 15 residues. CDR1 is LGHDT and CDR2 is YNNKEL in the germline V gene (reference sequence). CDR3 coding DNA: TGTGCCAGCAGCCAAGAGTTGTGTAGCAATCAGCCCCAGCATTTT. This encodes CASSQELCSNQPQHF.

CDR3 in DNA: TGTGCCAGCAGCTTAGGACTAGCGGGGGGCGATACGCAGTATTTT. It is translated as CASSLGLAGGDTQYF. The chain has TRBV7-6 and TRBJ2-3; 13 bases fit TRBD2. The CDR3 runs 15 residues. Germline values: CDR1 SGHVS, CDR2 FNYEAQ. V dropped 1 base and J dropped 6; count of bases not matched to a gene: 1.

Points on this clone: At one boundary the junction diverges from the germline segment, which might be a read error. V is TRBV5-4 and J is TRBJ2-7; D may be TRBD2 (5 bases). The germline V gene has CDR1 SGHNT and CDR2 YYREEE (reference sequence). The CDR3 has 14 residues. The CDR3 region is CASSLGPDSHEQYF. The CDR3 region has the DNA TGTGCCAGCAGCTTGGGACCGGACTCCCACGAGCAGTACTTC.

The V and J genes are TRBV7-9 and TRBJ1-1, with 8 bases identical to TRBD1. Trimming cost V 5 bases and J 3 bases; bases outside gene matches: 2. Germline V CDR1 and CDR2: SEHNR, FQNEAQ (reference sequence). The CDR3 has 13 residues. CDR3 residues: CASSTTGDTEAFF. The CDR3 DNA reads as TGTGCCAGCAGCACGACAGGGGACACTGAAGCTTTCTTT.

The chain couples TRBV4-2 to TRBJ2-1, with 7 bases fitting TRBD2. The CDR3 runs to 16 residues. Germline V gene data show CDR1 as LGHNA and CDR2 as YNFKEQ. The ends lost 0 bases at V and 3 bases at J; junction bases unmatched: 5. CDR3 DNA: TGTGCCAGCAGCCAAGATGGGTCGGGGGGCTACAATGAGCAGTTCTTC. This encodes CASSQDGSGGYNEQFF.

The CDR3: CASSPGGTGGFTEAFF. The CDR3 nucleotides read TGTGCCAGCAGCCCAGGAGGGACAGGGGGTTTCACTGAAGCTTTCTTT. This chain links TRBV7-3 with TRBJ1-1; 11 bases are a match to TRBD1. CDR3 size: 16 residues. V dropped 5 bases and J dropped 4; count of bases not matched to a gene: 9. Germline values: CDR1 SGHTA, CDR2 FQGTGA.

CDR3 DNA: TGTGCCACCTCGACAGGGGGCGCATTTGAAAAACTGTTTTTT. This codes for CATSTGGAFEKLFF. This chain connects TRBV15 to TRBJ1-4; 10 nucleotides match TRBD1. This CDR3 has 14 residues. The V gene end was trimmed by 8 bases and the J gene end by 7 bases; junction bases not matched to a gene: 7. CDR1 is LNHNV and CDR2 is YYDKDF in the germline V gene (reference sequence).

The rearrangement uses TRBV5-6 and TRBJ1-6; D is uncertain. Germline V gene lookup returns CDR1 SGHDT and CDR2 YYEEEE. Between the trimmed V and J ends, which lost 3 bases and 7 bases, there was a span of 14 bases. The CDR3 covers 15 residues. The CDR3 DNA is TGTGCCAGCAGCTCGGAGATGAAGACAAATTCACCCCTCCACTTT. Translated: CASSSEMKTNSPLHF.

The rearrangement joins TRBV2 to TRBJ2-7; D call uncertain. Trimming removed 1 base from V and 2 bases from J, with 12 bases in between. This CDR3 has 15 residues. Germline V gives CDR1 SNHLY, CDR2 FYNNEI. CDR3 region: CASSEGLGIAYEQYF. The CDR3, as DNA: TGTGCCAGCAGTGAAGGATTGGGCATAGCCTACGAGCAGTACTTC.

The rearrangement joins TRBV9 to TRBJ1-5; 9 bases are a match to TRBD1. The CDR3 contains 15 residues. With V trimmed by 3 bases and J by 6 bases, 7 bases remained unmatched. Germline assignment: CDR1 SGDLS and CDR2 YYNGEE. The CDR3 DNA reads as TGTGCCAGCAGCGCAGGGACAGGGATCGGTCAGCCCCAGCATTTT. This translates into CASSAGTGIGQPQHF.

CDR3 protein: CASSLRVRHEQYF. The CDR3 bases are TGTGCCAGCAGTTTACGGGTTCGGCACGAGCAGTACTTC. The chain joins TRBV28 to TRBJ2-7; D remains unclear. Trimming took 2 bases from V and 5 from J, leaving 10 bases between them. The CDR3 extends over 13 amino acids. Germline CDR1 is MDHEN and CDR2 is SYDVKM.

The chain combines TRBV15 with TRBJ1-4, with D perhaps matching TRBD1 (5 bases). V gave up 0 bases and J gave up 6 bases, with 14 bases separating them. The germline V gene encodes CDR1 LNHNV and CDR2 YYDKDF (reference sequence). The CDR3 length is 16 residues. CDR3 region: CATSRDLVGGDEKLFF. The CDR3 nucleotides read TGTGCCACCAGCAGAGATCTGGTGGGGGGAGATGAAAAACTGTTTTTT.

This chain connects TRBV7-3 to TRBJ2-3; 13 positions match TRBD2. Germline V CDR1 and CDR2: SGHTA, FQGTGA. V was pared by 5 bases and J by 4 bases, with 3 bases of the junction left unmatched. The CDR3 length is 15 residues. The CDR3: CASSTSGGVADTQYF. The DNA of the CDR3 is TGTGCCAGCAGCACTAGCGGGGGGGTGGCAGATACGCAGTATTTT.

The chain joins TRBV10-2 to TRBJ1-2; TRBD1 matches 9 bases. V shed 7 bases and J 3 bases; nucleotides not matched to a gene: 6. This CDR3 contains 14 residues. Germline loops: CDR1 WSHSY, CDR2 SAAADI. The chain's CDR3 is CASKDGTGHYGYTF. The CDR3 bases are TGCGCCAGCAAAGACGGGACAGGGCACTATGGCTACACCTTC.

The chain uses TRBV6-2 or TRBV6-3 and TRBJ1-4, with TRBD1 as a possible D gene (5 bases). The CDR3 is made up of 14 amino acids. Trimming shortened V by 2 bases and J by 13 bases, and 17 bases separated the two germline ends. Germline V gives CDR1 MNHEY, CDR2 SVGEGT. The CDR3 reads CASSYPPATGRLFF. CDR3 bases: TGTGCCAGCAGTTACCCACCGGCAACAGGAAGACTGTTTTTT.

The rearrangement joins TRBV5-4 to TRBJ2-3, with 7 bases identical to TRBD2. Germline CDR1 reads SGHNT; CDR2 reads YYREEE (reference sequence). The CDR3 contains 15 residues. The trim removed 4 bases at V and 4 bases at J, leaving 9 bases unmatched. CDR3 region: CASSPGLGRADTQYF. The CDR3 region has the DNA TGTGCCAGCAGCCCCGGACTAGGGCGGGCAGATACGCAGTATTTT.

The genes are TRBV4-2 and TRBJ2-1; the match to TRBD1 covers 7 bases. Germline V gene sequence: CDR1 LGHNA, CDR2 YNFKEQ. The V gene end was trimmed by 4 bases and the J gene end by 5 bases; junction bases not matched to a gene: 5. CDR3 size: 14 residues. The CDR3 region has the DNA TGTGCCAGCAGCCCTGGGGACAGCGACAATGAGCAGTTCTTC. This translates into CASSPGDSDNEQFF.

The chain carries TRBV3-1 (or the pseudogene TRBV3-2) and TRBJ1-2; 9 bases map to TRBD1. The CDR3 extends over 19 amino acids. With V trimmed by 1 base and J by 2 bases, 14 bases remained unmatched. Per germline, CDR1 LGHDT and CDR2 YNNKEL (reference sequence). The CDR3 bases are TGTGCCAGCAGCCAAGGAAGGAGTACAGGGGGCGCCGGCAACTATGGCTACACCTTC. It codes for CASSQGRSTGGAGNYGYTF.

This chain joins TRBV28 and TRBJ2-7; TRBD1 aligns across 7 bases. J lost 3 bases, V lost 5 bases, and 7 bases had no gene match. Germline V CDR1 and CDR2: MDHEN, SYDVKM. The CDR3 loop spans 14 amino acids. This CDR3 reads CASSRQGRLYEQYF. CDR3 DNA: TGTGCCAGCAGTCGACAGGGCCGCCTCTACGAGCAGTACTTC.